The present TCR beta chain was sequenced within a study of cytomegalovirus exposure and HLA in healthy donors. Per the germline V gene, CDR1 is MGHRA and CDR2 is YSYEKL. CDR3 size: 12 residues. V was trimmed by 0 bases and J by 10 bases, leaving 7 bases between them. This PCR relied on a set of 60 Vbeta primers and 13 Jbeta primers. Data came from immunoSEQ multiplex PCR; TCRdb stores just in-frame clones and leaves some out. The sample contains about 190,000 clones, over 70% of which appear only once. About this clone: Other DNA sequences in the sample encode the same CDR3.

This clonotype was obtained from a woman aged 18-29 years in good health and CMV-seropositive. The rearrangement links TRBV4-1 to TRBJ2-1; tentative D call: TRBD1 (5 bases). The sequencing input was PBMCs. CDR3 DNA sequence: TGCGCCAGCAGCCAAGACGGACAAGAGCAGTTCTTC. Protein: CASSQDGQEQFF.